What follows is one TCR beta chain and its context. The sample is drawn from a study of control samples from healthy donors and cancer patients. Clones were read by immunoSEQ multiplex PCR, and TCRdb kept only the in-frame ones, dropping some. Of 170,000 or so clones in the sample, around 94% are singletons; the top ten hold 1.3% to 1.5%. J lost 4 bases, V lost 7 bases, and 9 bases had no gene match. Germline CDR1 reads SNHLY; CDR2 reads FYNNEI. This CDR3 region has 15 residues. Sequenced: blood. The chain recombines TRBV2 with TRBJ2-1; 8 bases are shared with TRBD1. This receptor was obtained from a man aged 25 to 40 in good health. CDR3 amino acids: CASMRGQAIYNEQFF. The CDR3 DNA reads TGTGCCAGCATGAGGGGACAGGCGATATACAATGAGCAGTTCTTC.